The rows below give T cell receptor beta chains drawn from one sample of a study of response to subunit inactivated influenza vaccine. One entry per CDR3 protein results from TCRdb running MiXCR on the RT-PCR reads. The profile shows about 180,000 distinct CDR3 sequences, about a tenth of them singletons. The material was non-naive T cells sorted from PBMCs, obtained on the day of vaccination. All receptors come from a middle-aged man who received an inactivated influenza vaccine. CDR3s include the opening cysteine and the closing phenylalanine or tryptophan. A D gene is named only where the DNA matches it firmly.

V gene: TRBV3-1; D gene: TRBD1; J gene: TRBJ2-7; CDR3 protein: CASSRTGTGGHEQYF
V gene: TRBV4-2; D gene: TRBD1; J gene: TRBJ1-1; CDR3 protein: CASSQFTGTERTEAFF
V gene: TRBV5-1; D gene: -; J gene: TRBJ2-1; CDR3 protein: CASSLMASGNNEQFF
V gene: TRBV27; D gene: -; J gene: TRBJ1-1; CDR3 protein: CASSLYRNTEAFF
V gene: TRBV27; D gene: -; J gene: TRBJ2-3; CDR3 protein: CASRSSVNTDTQYF
V gene: TRBV6-1; D gene: -; J gene: TRBJ2-6; CDR3 protein: CASSEVFWAGANVLTF
V gene: TRBV24-1; D gene: TRBD1; J gene: TRBJ2-7; CDR3 protein: CATSEPGTGLNF
V gene: TRBV20-1; D gene: -; J gene: TRBJ2-1; CDR3 protein: CSPSPEARNEQFF
V gene: TRBV27; D gene: -; J gene: TRBJ2-1; CDR3 protein: CASSPNRGLRGRSYNEQFF
V gene: TRBV6-2/TRBV6-3; D gene: -; J gene: TRBJ2-5; CDR3 protein: CASSPTMYQETQYF
V gene: TRBV5-1; D gene: -; J gene: TRBJ1-6; CDR3 protein: CASSSGKGGSPLHF
V gene: TRBV6-5; D gene: -; J gene: TRBJ2-7; CDR3 protein: CASSYFSTRGGPYEQYF
V gene: TRBV7-2; D gene: -; J gene: TRBJ2-5; CDR3 protein: CASSLGASWGETQYF
V gene: TRBV18; D gene: TRBD1; J gene: TRBJ1-4; CDR3 protein: CASSSGTGVIEKLFF
V gene: TRBV4-1; D gene: TRBD2; J gene: TRBJ2-1; CDR3 protein: CASSQPTVLAGGPRFYNEQFF
V gene: TRBV15; D gene: -; J gene: TRBJ1-5; CDR3 protein: CATSSTGTYNQPQHF
V gene: TRBV12-3/TRBV12-4; D gene: -; J gene: TRBJ2-1; CDR3 protein: CACRRVGGAAKSSYNEQFF
V gene: TRBV7-2; D gene: -; J gene: TRBJ1-1; CDR3 protein: CASSSTWNTEAFF
V gene: TRBV6-2/TRBV6-3; D gene: -; J gene: TRBJ2-1; CDR3 protein: CASSYELSSYNEQFF
V gene: TRBV20-1; D gene: TRBD1; J gene: TRBJ1-2; CDR3 protein: CSAPLLMGQGSGYTF
V gene: TRBV10-3; D gene: TRBD1; J gene: TRBJ1-5; CDR3 protein: CAISQTGEQPQHF
V gene: TRBV20-1; D gene: -; J gene: TRBJ2-2; CDR3 protein: CSASSEAGELFF
V gene: TRBV6-1; D gene: -; J gene: TRBJ1-5; CDR3 protein: CASSHLPGQPQHF
V gene: TRBV20-1; D gene: TRBD1; J gene: TRBJ1-1; CDR3 protein: CSASDRGRPVGFYTEAFF
V gene: TRBV6-1; D gene: TRBD1; J gene: TRBJ2-4; CDR3 protein: CASSLGTGIAKNIQYF
V gene: TRBV7-2; D gene: TRBD1; J gene: TRBJ2-7; CDR3 protein: CASSWDRGPYEQYF